This T cell receptor (gamma chain) was documented in a study of Vδ1+ human thymocytes. General study findings and limits: Despite high sort purity, around 19% of thymic T cell receptor delta sequences were Vdelta2. Thymic TRG and TRD repertoires appeared highly polyclonal. Donors shared many TRG clonotypes but few TRD clonotypes.

Of note for this clone: The antigen is unknown.

Extracted RNA was reverse transcribed into cDNA. CDR3 amplicons came from multiplex PCR with pooled V-gene forward and constant-region reverse primers. TCRdb processed the multiplex PCR reads again with the CATT caller. The table lists 25,000 to 30,000 gamma-chain clones, roughly 20% of them singletons, with under 2% in the top ten. The V and J ends lost 6 bases and 7 bases, in that order; junction bases with no gene match: 9. This CDR3 region has 12 residues. Germline loops: CDR1 VINAFY, CDR2 YDVSNSKD. This sequence joins TRGV5 and TRGJ1 or TRGJ2. Sequencing was done on a sample of Vdelta1+ gamma-delta thymocytes from the thymus. The subset is: FACS-sorted CD3+ TCRalphabeta- TCRVdelta1+ TCRVdelta2- thymocytes. The clonotype comes from a boy under three years old who had congenital heart surgery. The CDR3 loop is CATWQAGYKKLF. The CDR3 region has the DNA TGTGCCACCTGGCAAGCGGGCTATAAGAAACTCTTT.